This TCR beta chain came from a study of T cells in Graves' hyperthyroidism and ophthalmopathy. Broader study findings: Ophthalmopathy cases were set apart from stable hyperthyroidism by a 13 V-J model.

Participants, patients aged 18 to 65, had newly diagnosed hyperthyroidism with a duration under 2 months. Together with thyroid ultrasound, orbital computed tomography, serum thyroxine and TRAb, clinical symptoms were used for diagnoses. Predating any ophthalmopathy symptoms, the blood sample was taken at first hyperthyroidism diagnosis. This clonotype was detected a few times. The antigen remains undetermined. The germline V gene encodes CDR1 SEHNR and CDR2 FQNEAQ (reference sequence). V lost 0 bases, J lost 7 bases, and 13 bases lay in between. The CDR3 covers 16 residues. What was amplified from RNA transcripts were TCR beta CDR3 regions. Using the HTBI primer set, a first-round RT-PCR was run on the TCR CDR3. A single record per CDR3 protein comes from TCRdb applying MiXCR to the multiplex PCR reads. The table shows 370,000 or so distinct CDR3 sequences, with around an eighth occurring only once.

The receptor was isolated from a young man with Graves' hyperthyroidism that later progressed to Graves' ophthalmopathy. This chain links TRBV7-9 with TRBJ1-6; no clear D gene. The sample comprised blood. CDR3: CASSLAGAGGNSPLHF. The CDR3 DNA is TGTGCCAGCAGCTTAGCTGGCGCCGGCGGAAATTCACCCCTCCACTTT.